This entry is about one T cell receptor (beta chain). This record comes from a study of metastatic and nonmetastatic thyroid tumors. With MiXCR, TCRdb called clones anew from the PCR reads. In the table there are about 20,000 clones, 9.5% to 15% of which are singletons. Thyroid surgery took place with no prior treatment in any patient. Looked up from germline, CDR1 is SGDLS and CDR2 is YYNGEE. This CDR3 has 16 residues. The V segment lost 6 bases and the J segment 4 bases; nucleotides outside the gene matches: 14. The chain couples TRBV9 to TRBJ2-5, with TRBD2 matching 8 bases. The sequenced sample consisted of blood. The receptor was derived from a male donor with papillary thyroid cancer or a benign thyroid nodule (not recorded which). Some clones in this sample may be carry-over from other donors' samples. Here the CDR3 DNA reads TGTGCCAGCACCCCCACCCTTGCGGGAGGATCAGAGACCCAGTACTTC. Residues: CASTPTLAGGSETQYF. The variable domain in full, completed from reference TRBV9 and TRBJ2-5, reads DSGVTQTPKHLITATGQRVTLRCSPRSGDLSVYWYQQSLDQGLQFLIQYYNGEERAKGNILERFSAQQFPDLHSELNLSSLELGDSALYFCASTPTLAGGSETQYFGPGTRLLVL.